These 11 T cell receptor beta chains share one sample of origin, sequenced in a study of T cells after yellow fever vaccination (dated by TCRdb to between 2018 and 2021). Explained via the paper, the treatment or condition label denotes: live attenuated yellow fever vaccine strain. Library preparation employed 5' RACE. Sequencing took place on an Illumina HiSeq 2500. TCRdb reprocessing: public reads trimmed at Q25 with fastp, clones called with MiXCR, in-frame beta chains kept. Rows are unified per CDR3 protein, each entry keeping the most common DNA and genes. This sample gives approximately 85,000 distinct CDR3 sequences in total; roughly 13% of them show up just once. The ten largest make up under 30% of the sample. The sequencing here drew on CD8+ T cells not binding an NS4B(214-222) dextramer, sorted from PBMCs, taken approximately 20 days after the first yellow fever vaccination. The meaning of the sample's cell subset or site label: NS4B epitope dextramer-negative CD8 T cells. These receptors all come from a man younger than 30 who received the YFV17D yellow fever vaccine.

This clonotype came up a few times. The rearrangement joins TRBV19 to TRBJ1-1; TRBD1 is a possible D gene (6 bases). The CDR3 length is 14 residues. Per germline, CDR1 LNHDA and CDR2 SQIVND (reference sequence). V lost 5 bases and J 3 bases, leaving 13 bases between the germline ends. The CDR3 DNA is TGTGCCAGTAGTCTCTTGGGACATCACACTGAAGCTTTCTTT. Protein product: CASSLLGHHTEAFF.

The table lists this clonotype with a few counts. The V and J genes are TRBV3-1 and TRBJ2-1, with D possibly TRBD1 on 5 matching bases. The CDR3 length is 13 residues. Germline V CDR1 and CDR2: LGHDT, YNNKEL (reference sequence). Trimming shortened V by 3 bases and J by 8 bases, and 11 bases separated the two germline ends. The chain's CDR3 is CASSHRSRDEQFF. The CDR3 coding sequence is TGTGCCAGCAGCCACCGAAGCAGGGATGAGCAGTTCTTC.

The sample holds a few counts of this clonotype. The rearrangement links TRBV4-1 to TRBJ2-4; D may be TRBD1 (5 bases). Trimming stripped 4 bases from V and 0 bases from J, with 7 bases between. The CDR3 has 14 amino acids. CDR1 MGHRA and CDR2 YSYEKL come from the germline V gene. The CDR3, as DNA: TGCGCCAGCAGCCCAGGGAAAGCCAAAAACATTCAGTACTTC. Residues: CASSPGKAKNIQYF.

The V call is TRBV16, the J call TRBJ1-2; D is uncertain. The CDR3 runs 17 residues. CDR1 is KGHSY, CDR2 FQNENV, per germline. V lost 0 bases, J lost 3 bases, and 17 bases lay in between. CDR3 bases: TGTGCCAGCAGCCAATCTGACCCCCGACTTGGCCACTATGGCTACACCTTC. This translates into CASSQSDPRLGHYGYTF.

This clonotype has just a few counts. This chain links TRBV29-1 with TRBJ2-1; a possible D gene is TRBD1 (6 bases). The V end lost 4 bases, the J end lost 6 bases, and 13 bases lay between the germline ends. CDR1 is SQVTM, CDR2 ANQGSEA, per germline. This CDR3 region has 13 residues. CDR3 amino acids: CSVAQGSGNEQFF. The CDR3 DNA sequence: TGCAGCGTTGCCCAGGGGTCAGGCAATGAGCAGTTCTTC.

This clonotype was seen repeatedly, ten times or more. Here the CDR3 DNA reads TGTGCCATCAGTGAGTCCAGGGGGGTCCTCCAAGAGACCCAGTACTTC. Protein sequence: CAISESRGVLQETQYF. V is TRBV10-3 and J is TRBJ2-5, with TRBD1 as a possible D gene (7 bases). With 0 bases removed from V and 1 base from J, the gap between germline ends came to 12 bases. The germline CDR1 and CDR2 sequences are ENHRY and SYGVKD. The CDR3 contains 16 residues.

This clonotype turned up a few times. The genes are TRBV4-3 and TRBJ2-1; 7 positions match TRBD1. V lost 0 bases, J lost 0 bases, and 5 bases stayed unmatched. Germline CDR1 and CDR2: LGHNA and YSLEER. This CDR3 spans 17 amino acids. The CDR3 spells CASSQETGRISYNEQFF. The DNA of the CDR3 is TGCGCCAGCAGCCAAGAGACAGGGCGGATCTCCTACAATGAGCAGTTCTTC.

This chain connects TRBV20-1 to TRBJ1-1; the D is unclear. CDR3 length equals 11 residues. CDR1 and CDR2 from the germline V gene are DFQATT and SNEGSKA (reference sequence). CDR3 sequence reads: CSQAGNTEAFF. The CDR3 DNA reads TGCAGCCAGGCAGGCAACACTGAAGCTTTCTTT.

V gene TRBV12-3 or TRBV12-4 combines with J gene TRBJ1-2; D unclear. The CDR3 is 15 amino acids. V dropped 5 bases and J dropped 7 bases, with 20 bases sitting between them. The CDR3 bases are TGTGCCAGCAGTCAAGGGATGGGGTCGGGAATTGGCTACACCTTC. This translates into CASSQGMGSGIGYTF.

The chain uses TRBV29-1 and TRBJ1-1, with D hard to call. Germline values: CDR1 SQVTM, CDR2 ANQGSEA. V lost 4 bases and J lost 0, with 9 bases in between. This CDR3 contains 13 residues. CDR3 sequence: CSVVRVMNTEAFF. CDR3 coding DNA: TGCAGCGTTGTACGAGTCATGAACACTGAAGCTTTCTTT.

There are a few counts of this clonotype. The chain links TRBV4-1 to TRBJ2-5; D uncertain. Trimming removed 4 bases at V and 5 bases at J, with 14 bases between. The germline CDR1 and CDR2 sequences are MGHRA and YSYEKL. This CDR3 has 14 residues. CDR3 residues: CASSPLGWTETQYF. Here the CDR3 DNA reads TGCGCCAGCAGCCCCTTGGGCTGGACGGAGACCCAGTACTTC.